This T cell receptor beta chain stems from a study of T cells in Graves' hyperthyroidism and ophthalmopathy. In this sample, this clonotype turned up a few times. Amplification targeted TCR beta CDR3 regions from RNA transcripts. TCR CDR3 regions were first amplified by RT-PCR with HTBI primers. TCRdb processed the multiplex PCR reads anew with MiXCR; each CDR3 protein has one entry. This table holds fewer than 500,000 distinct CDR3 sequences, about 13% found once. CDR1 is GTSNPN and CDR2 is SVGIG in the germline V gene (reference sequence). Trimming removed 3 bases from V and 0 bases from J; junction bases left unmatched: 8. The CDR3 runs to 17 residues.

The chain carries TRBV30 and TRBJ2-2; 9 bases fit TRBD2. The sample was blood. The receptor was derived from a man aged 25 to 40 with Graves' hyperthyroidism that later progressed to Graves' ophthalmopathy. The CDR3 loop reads CAWRVLAGAANTGELFF. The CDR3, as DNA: TGTGCCTGGAGGGTTTTAGCGGGGGCCGCGAACACCGGGGAGCTGTTTTTT.